The TCR beta chain under discussion was sequenced for a study of CD8 T cells in ankylosing spondylitis. This clonotype showed up just a few times. What it recognizes is unknown. MiXCR, applied by TCRdb to the 5' RACE reads, yields one record per CDR3 protein. The sample consists of a few hundred thousand distinct CDR3 sequences, over 9.5% of them appearing once. Whole-study results and caveats: According to the report, clones linked to the disease were significantly enriched in matched synovial fluid samples taken from ankylosing spondylitis patients. Reactive arthritis synovial fluid and blood were previously reported to contain some motif variants.

In germline, CDR1 is SEHNR, CDR2 FQNEAQ (reference sequence). CDR3 length: 15 amino acids. The V segment lost 5 bases and the J segment 7 bases; nucleotides outside the gene matches: 8. The chain employs TRBV7-9 and TRBJ1-6, with 7 bases fitting TRBD1. The sequencing input was blood, either unsorted or a sorted T cell fraction (not recorded which). This clonotype was obtained from a male donor with ankylosing spondylitis or in good health (not recorded which). The CDR3 bases are TGTGCCAGCAGCCTCCGGGACAGCGAGAATTCACCCCTCCACTTT. It codes for CASSLRDSENSPLHF.